A single sample gave rise to the 13 T cell receptor beta chains below, sequenced in a study of T cell responses to AZD1222 COVID-19 vaccine. This table comes from immunoSEQ multiplex PCR, and its TCRdb copy is limited to in-frame clones, with some not included. The sample consists of about 180,000 clones, 70% to 90% of them appearing once. The sequencing used peripheral blood, collected 28 days after the second AZD1222 dose. These receptors all come from an adult who received the AZD1222 COVID-19 vaccine.

The rearrangement links TRBV7-9 to TRBJ1-5; D possibly corresponds to TRBD1 (6 bases). Between the trimmed V and J ends, which lost 4 bases and 0 bases, there was a span of 13 bases. CDR3 size: 16 residues. Germline V gives CDR1 SEHNR, CDR2 FQNEAQ (reference sequence). CDR3 amino acids: CASSWAGHDSNQPQHF. The CDR3 coding sequence is TGTGCCAGCAGCTGGGCGGGACATGATAGCAATCAGCCCCAGCATTTT. The full variable domain, rest sourced from reference TRBV7-9 and TRBJ1-5, is DTGVSQNPRHKITKRGQNVTFRCDPISEHNRLYWYRQTLGQGPEFLTYFQNEAQLEKSRLLSDRFSAERPKGSFSTLEIQRTEQGDSAMYLCASSWAGHDSNQPQHFGDGTRLSIL.

The chain combines TRBV4-3 with TRBJ2-5; the match to TRBD1 covers 7 bases. Unmatched junction bases numbered 3, after V lost 2 bases and J lost 3 bases. This CDR3 is built from 14 residues. Germline lookup yields CDR1 LGHNA and CDR2 YSLEER. CDR3 amino acids: CASSQSGQEETQYF. The CDR3 DNA is TGCGCCAGCAGCCAATCTGGACAGGAAGAGACCCAGTACTTC.

This clone was counted only a few times. The rearrangement links TRBV9 to TRBJ2-7; 8 positions agree with TRBD2. Germline-derived CDR1 and CDR2 are SGDLS and YYNGEE. CDR3 length: 15 residues. J lost 2 bases, V lost 3 bases, and 7 bases had no gene match. The CDR3 here is CASSGSGARTYEQYF. In DNA form, the CDR3 reads TGTGCCAGCAGCGGTAGCGGGGCCCGAACCTACGAGCAGTACTTC.

The chain carries TRBV19 and TRBJ2-1, with 10 nucleotides matching TRBD2. The CDR3 length is 16 residues. The J segment lost 5 bases and the V segment lost 4 bases, leaving 8 bases of the junction unmatched. The V gene's germline CDR1 is LNHDA and CDR2 SQIVND (reference sequence). Here the CDR3 DNA reads TGTGCCAGTAGTACCCAAACTAGCGGGATCCACAATGAGCAGTTCTTC. Translating it yields CASSTQTSGIHNEQFF.

The chain couples TRBV5-4 to TRBJ2-3; 10 nucleotides match TRBD2. The junction had 5 bases not matched to a gene; V was cut back by 7 bases and J by 0 bases. In germline, CDR1 is SGHNT, CDR2 YYREEE (reference sequence). The CDR3 totals 15 residues. The DNA for the CDR3 is TGTGCCAGCCCTAGCGGGAGTGGGAGCACAGATACGCAGTATTTT. Protein: CASPSGSGSTDTQYF.

This rearrangement joins TRBV7-2 to TRBJ2-3, with D unclear. Germline V gives CDR1 SGHTA, CDR2 FQGNSA. This CDR3 has 15 residues. V dropped 8 bases and J dropped 0 bases, with 15 bases sitting between them. CDR3 loop: CASGPLGSSTDTQYF. CDR3 sequence (DNA): TGTGCCAGCGGACCCCTGGGTTCTAGCACAGATACGCAGTATTTT.

V gene TRBV29-1 combines with J gene TRBJ2-5; 13 nucleotides line up with TRBD2. The CDR3 spans 14 residues. Germline-derived CDR1 and CDR2 are SQVTM and ANQGSEA. V lost 6 bases and J lost 4; bases outside the gene matches: 5. The CDR3 sequence is CSVGLAGVGETQYF. Written as DNA, the CDR3 is TGCAGCGTCGGACTAGCGGGAGTAGGAGAGACCCAGTACTTC.

V gene TRBV19 combines with J gene TRBJ1-1; D remains ambiguous. Germline lookup yields CDR1 LNHDA and CDR2 SQIVND (reference sequence). The CDR3 length is 13 residues. Trimming shortened V by 3 bases and J by 0 bases, and 5 bases separated the two germline ends. The CDR3 DNA reads as TGTGCCAGTAGTATTGTCATGAACACTGAAGCTTTCTTT. As protein: CASSIVMNTEAFF. Using reference TRBV19 and TRBJ1-1 for the parts outside the CDR3, the full variable domain is DGGITQSPKYLFRKEGQNVTLSCEQNLNHDAMYWYRQDPGQGLRLIYYSQIVNDFQKGDIAEGYSVSREKKESFPLTVTSAQKNPTAFYLCASSIVMNTEAFFGQGTRLTVV.

This chain connects TRBV20-1 to TRBJ2-7; D is possibly TRBD1 (5 bases). V was pared by 3 bases and J by 2 bases, with 11 bases between. Germline V gene sequence: CDR1 DFQATT, CDR2 SNEGSKA (reference sequence). The CDR3 consists of 13 residues. In nucleotides, the CDR3 is TGCAGTGCTAGTGTGCCAGGGCCCTACGAGCAGTACTTC. Translating gives CSASVPGPYEQYF.

A single count supports this clone. V and J are TRBV6-4 and TRBJ2-3; possibly TRBD1 for D (5 bases). The germline V gene encodes CDR1 MRHNA and CDR2 SNTAGT. V lost 6 bases and J 0 bases, leaving 16 bases between the germline ends. The CDR3 consists of 16 residues. CDR3 DNA sequence: TGTGCCAGCAGGGACACGGAACTCACTAGCACAGATACGCAGTATTTT. It codes for CASRDTELTSTDTQYF.

The chain couples TRBV7-8 to TRBJ1-5; D might be TRBD1 (6 bases). CDR1 and CDR2 from the germline V gene are SGHVS and FQNEAQ. This CDR3 spans 14 amino acids. V gave up 1 base and J gave up 4 bases, with 8 bases separating them. The CDR3 sequence: CASSLGQGNQPQHF. The CDR3 DNA follows: TGTGCCAGCAGCTTAGGTCAGGGGAATCAGCCCCAGCATTTT.

This chain connects TRBV9 to TRBJ1-1; D remains ambiguous. Trimming pared 4 bases from V and 10 bases from J, leaving 14 bases between. This CDR3 contains 12 residues. The V gene's germline CDR1 is SGDLS and CDR2 YYNGEE. DNA for the CDR3: TGTGCCAGCAGCCCCCCTGTCCCCGGAGCTTTCTTT. This codes for CASSPPVPGAFF.

This clone was counted a single time. V gene TRBV24-1 combines with J gene TRBJ2-1; no definite D call. V was shortened by 3 bases and J by 10 bases, with 9 bases between the two germline ends. This CDR3 has 12 amino acids. The V gene's germline CDR1 is KGHDR and CDR2 SFDVKD. The CDR3 reads CATSDPLVEQFF. CDR3 DNA sequence: TGTGCCACCAGTGATCCCTTAGTAGAGCAGTTCTTC.